The 12 T cell receptor beta chains below were found in one sample sequenced in a study of early T cells in non-severe SARS-CoV-2 infection. Via MiXCR, TCRdb re-called the 5' RACE reads, giving one row per CDR3 protein. The table records 45,000 to 65,000 distinct CDR3 sequences, more than 9.5% of them present only once. Sequenced material: whole blood. The receptors here all came from an adult who was a healthcare worker with PCR-confirmed SARS-CoV-2 infection or an uninfected control (not recorded which).

The chain has TRBV10-3 and TRBJ1-2; 12 nucleotides match TRBD1. The CDR3 is 15 amino acids. J lost 2 bases, V lost 4 bases, and 2 bases had no gene match. CDR1 and CDR2 (germline): ENHRY, SYGVKD. CDR3 bases: TGTGCCATCAGTGGGGACAGGGGGCAGAACTATGGCTACACCTTC. Residues: CAISGDRGQNYGYTF.

This clonotype was counted ten times or more. V is TRBV18 and J is TRBJ2-3; no definite D call. The CDR3 runs to 13 residues. Trimming took off 2 bases at V and 3 bases at J, with 6 bases between the two ends. CDR1 KGHSH and CDR2 LQKENI come from the germline V gene. DNA of the CDR3: TGTGCCAGCTCACCATCTATAACAGATACGCAGTATTTT. The encoded protein is CASSPSITDTQYF.

This clonotype has a count of ten or more. The gene calls are TRBV12-3 or TRBV12-4 and TRBJ2-3; D ambiguous. V was trimmed by 3 bases and J by 9 bases, leaving 7 bases between them. This CDR3 contains 11 residues. The DNA for the CDR3 is TGTGCCAGCAGTTTCGCTCGAACGCAGTATTTT. It specifies CASSFARTQYF.

This clonotype was recorded at least ten times. The J gene is TRBJ2-6, the V gene TRBV4-1; 10 bases match TRBD2. The CDR3 is made up of 19 amino acids. Germline-derived CDR1 and CDR2 are MGHRA and YSYEKL. V trimming: 4 bases; J trimming: 0 bases; junction bases outside the gene matches: 9. CDR3 sequence: CASSPWTSGQGSGANVLTF. Written as DNA, the CDR3 is TGCGCCAGCAGCCCTTGGACTAGCGGACAAGGCTCTGGGGCCAACGTCCTGACTTTC.

This clonotype showed up just a few times. The J gene is TRBJ1-1, the V gene TRBV13, with a tentative D call TRBD1 (5 bases). The germline V gene encodes CDR1 PRHDT and CDR2 FYEKMQ (reference sequence). Trimming took off 1 base at V and 4 bases at J, with 16 bases between the two ends. This CDR3 region has 16 residues. CDR3 sequence: CASSLVSFGHFTEAFF. CDR3 nucleotide sequence: TGTGCCAGCAGCTTAGTTAGTTTTGGACATTTCACTGAAGCTTTCTTT.

This clonotype was seen more than once but under ten times. The gene calls are TRBV7-2 and TRBJ2-3, with TRBD2 matching over 12 bases. V lost 5 bases and J lost 6; bases outside the gene matches: 12. Germline V CDR1 and CDR2: SGHTA, FQGNSA. The CDR3 sequence is 17 residues long. CDR3: CASSQAGLAGGGDTQYF. As DNA, the CDR3 is TGTGCCAGCAGCCAAGCTGGGCTAGCGGGAGGGGGGGATACGCAGTATTTT.

This clonotype has more than one count but fewer than ten. The CDR3 DNA reads as TGCAGCGTTTGGGTGGGAAATGAGCAGTTCTTC. It codes for CSVWVGNEQFF. The chain links TRBV29-1 to TRBJ2-1; D uncertain. Per the germline V gene, CDR1 is SQVTM and CDR2 is ANQGSEA. This CDR3 contains 11 residues. V lost 5 bases, J lost 7 bases, and 9 bases lay in between.

This chain links TRBV3-1 with TRBJ2-1, with 12 positions matching TRBD2. The germline gives CDR1 LGHDT, CDR2 YNNKEL (reference sequence). V dropped 4 bases and J dropped 9; count of bases not matched to a gene: 7. The CDR3 consists of 15 residues. The CDR3 is CASSLGLAGSGEQFF. The CDR3 DNA sequence: TGTGCCAGCAGCCTTGGACTAGCGGGATCGGGTGAGCAGTTCTTC.

Note on this clonotype: Here the CDR3 omits its conserved ending phenylalanine or tryptophan, so a read error is the likely source. The CDR3 DNA follows: TGCAGTGCTAGGGTCCTAGGGCGATTGGCGACAGATACGCAGTATTAT. Protein sequence: CSARVLGRLATDTQYY. V gene TRBV20-1 combines with J gene TRBJ2-3; no firm D call. CDR3 length: 16 residues. CDR1 and CDR2 (germline): DFQATT, SNEGSKA (reference sequence). Trimming cost V 3 bases and J 3 bases, with 19 bases left between them.

This clonotype appeared many times. V usage is TRBV9 and J usage is TRBJ2-3, with TRBD2 matching over 16 bases. Per germline, CDR1 SGDLS and CDR2 YYNGEE. There are 17 residues in the CDR3. The trim removed 3 bases at V and 6 bases at J, leaving 7 bases unmatched. The chain's CDR3 is CASSAGGLAGGADTQYF. The CDR3 DNA is TGTGCCAGCAGCGCCGGGGGACTAGCGGGAGGGGCCGATACGCAGTATTTT.

This clonotype showed up many times. The chain recombines TRBV27 with TRBJ2-2; 8 positions agree with TRBD2. The length of the CDR3 is 13 residues. Germline CDR1 reads MNHEY; CDR2 reads SMNVEV (reference sequence). The junction had 3 bases not matched to a gene; V was cut back by 2 bases and J by 10 bases. The CDR3 region is CASSLTREAELFF. The CDR3 region has the DNA TGTGCCAGCAGTTTAACGCGGGAGGCGGAGCTGTTTTTT.

The sample holds a few counts of this clonotype. The genes are TRBV10-3 and TRBJ2-7, with 10 bases lining up with TRBD1. The V gene's germline CDR1 is ENHRY and CDR2 SYGVKD. V lost 5 bases to trimming and J lost 2 bases; unmatched junction nucleotides: 3. The CDR3 totals 14 residues. For the CDR3, the DNA is TGTGCCATCAGTTCGGGGACAGGGGCCTACGAGCAGTACTTC. This gives the protein CAISSGTGAYEQYF.